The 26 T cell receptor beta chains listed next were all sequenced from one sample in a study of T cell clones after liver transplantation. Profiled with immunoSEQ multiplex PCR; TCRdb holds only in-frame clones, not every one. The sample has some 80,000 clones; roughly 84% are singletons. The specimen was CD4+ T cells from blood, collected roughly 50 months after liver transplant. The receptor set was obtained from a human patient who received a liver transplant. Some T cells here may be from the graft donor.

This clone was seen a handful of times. In nucleotides, the CDR3 is TGTGCCAGCAGTTCCTCATTGAGCTCTGGAAACACCATATATTTT. It codes for CASSSSLSSGNTIYF. The chain carries TRBV25-1 and TRBJ1-3, with unresolved D. Germline values: CDR1 MGHDK, CDR2 SYGVNS. With 5 bases removed from V and 0 bases from J, the gap between germline ends came to 11 bases. This CDR3 has 15 residues.

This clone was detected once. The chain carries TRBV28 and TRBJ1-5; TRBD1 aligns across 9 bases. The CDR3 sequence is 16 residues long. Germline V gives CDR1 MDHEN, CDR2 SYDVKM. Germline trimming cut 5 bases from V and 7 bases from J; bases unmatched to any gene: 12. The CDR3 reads CASSPGTGNRRQPQHF. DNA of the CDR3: TGTGCCAGCAGTCCAGGGACAGGGAATAGAAGGCAGCCCCAGCATTTT. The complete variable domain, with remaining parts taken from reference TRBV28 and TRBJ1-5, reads DVKVTQSSRYLVKRTGEKVFLECVQDMDHENMFWYRQDPGLGLRLIYFSYDVKMKEKGDIPEGYSVSREKKERFSLILESASTNQTSMYLCASSPGTGNRRQPQHFGDGTRLSIL.

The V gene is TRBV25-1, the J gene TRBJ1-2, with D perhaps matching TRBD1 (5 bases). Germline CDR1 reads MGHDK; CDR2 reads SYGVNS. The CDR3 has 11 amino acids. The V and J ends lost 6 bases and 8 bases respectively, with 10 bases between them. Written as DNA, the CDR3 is TGTGCCAGCAGGTCCCAGGGCGGCTACACCTTC. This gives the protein CASRSQGGYTF.

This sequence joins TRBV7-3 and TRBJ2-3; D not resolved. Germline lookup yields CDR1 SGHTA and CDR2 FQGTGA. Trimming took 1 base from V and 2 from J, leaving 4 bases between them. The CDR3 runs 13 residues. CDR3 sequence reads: CASSLIHTDTQYF. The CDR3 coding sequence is TGTGCCAGCAGCTTAATCCACACAGATACGCAGTATTTT.

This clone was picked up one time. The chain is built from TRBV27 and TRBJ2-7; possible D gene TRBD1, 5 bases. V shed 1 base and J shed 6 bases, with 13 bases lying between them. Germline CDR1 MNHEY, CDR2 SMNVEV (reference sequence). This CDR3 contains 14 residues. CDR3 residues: CASSLLYRQSEQYF. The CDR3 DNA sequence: TGTGCCAGCAGTTTATTATATCGACAGTCCGAGCAGTACTTC.

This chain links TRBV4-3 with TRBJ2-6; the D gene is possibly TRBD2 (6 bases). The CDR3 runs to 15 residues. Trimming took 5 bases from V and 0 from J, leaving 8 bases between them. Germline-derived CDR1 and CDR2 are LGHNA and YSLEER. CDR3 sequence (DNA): TGCGCCAGCAGCGGAGGGCTCTCTGGGGCCAACGTCCTGACTTTC. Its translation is CASSGGLSGANVLTF.

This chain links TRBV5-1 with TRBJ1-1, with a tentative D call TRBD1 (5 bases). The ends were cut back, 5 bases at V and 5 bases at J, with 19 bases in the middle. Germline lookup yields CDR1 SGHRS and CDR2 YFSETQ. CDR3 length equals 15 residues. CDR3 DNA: TGCGCCAGCAGAGACCCGGGGCCCCGCGGGACTGAAGCTTTCTTT. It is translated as CASRDPGPRGTEAFF. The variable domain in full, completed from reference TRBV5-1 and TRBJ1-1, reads KAGVTQTPRYLIKTRGQQVTLSCSPISGHRSVSWYQQTPGQGLQFLFEYFSETQRNKGNFPGRFSGRQFSNSRSEMNVSTLELGDSALYLCASRDPGPRGTEAFFGQGTRLTVV.

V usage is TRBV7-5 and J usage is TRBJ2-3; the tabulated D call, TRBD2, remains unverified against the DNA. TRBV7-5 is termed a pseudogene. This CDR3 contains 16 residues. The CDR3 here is CVRSLKQLADTDTQYF. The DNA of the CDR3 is TGTGTCAGAAGCTTAAAGCAACTAGCTGACACAGATACGCAGTATTTT.

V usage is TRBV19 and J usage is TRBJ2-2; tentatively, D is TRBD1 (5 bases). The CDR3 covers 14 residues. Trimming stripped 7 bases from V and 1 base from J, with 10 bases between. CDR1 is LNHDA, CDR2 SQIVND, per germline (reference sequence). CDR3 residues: CASKDTLNTGELFF. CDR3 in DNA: TGTGCCAGTAAGGACACCTTGAACACCGGGGAGCTGTTTTTT.

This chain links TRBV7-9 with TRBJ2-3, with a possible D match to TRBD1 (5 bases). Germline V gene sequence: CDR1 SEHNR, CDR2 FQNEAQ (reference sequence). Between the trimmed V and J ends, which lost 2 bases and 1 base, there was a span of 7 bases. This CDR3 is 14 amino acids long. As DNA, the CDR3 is TGTGCCAGCAGCTTATTCAGGGGCACAGATACGCAGTATTTT. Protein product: CASSLFRGTDTQYF.

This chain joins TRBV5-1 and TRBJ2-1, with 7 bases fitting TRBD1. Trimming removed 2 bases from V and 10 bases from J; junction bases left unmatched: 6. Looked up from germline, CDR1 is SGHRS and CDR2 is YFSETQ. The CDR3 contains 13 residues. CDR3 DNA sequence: TGCGCCAGCAGCTTCCCCGGGACAGACGAGCAGTTCTTC. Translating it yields CASSFPGTDEQFF. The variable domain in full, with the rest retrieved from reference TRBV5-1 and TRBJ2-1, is KAGVTQTPRYLIKTRGQQVTLSCSPISGHRSVSWYQQTPGQGLQFLFEYFSETQRNKGNFPGRFSGRQFSNSRSEMNVSTLELGDSALYLCASSFPGTDEQFFGPGTRLTVL.

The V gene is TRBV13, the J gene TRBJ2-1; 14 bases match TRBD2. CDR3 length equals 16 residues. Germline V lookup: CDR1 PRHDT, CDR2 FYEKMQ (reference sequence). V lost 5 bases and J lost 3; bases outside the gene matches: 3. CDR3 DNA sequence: TGTGCCAGCAGCCGGGGACTAGCGGGAGACTACAATGAGCAGTTCTTC. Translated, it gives CASSRGLAGDYNEQFF.

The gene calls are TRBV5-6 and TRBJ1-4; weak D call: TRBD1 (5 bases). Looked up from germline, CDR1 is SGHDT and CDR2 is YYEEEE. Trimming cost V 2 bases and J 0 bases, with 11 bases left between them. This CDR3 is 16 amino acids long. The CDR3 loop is CASSLQTGATNEKLFF. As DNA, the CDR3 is TGTGCCAGCAGCTTACAAACAGGCGCAACTAATGAAAAACTGTTTTTT.

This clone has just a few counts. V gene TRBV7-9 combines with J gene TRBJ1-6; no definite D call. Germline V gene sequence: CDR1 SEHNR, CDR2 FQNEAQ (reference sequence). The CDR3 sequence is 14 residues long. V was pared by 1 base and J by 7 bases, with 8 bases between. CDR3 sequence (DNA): TGTGCCAGCAGCTTAGAAAACGGAAATTCACCCCTCCACTTT. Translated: CASSLENGNSPLHF.

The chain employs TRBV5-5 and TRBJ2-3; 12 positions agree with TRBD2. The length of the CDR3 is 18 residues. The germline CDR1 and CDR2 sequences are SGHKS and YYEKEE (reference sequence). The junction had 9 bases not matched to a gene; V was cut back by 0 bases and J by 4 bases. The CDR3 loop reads CASSLAAAASGRADTQYF. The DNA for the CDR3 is TGTGCCAGCAGCTTGGCCGCCGCGGCTAGCGGGAGGGCAGATACGCAGTATTTT.

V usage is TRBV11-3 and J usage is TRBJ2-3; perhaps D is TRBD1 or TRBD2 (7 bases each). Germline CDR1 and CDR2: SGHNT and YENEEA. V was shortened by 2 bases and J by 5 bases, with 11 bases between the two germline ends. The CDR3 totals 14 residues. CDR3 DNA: TGTGCCAGCAGCTTACAGGGGGGGCGAGATACGCAGTATTTT. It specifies CASSLQGGRDTQYF.

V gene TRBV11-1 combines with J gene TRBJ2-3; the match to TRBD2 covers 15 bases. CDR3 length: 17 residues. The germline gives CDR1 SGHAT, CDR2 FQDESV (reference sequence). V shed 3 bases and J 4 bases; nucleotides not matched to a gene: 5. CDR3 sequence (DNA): TGTGCCAGCAGCTTTGGACTAGCGGGGGGGCAGGCAGATACGCAGTATTTT. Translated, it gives CASSFGLAGGQADTQYF.

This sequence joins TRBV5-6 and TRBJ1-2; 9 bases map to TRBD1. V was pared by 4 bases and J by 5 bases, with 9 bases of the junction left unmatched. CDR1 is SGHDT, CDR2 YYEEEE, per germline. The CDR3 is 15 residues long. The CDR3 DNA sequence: TGTGCCAGCAGCCGAGGGGACAGGGTGTGGTATGGCTACACCTTC. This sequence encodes CASSRGDRVWYGYTF. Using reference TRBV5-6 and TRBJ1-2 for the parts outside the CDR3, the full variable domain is DAGVTQSPTHLIKTRGQQVTLRCSPKSGHDTVSWYQQALGQGPQFIFQYYEEEERQRGNFPDRFSGHQFPNYSSELNVNALLLGDSALYLCASSRGDRVWYGYTFGSGTRLTVV.

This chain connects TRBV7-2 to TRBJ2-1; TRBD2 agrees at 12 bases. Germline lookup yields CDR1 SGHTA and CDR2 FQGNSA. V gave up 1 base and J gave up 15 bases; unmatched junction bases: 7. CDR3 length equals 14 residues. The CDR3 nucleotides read TGTGCCAGCAGCTTAGGGGCTAGCGGGGGGGCCCTGTTCTTC. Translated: CASSLGASGGALFF. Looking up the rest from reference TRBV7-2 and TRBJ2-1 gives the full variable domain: GAGVSQSPSNKVTEKGKDVELRCDPISGHTALYWYRQSLGQGLEFLIYFQGNSAPDKSGLPSDRFSAERTGGSVSTLTIQRTQQEDSAVYLCASSLGASGGALFFGPGTRLTVL.

The DNA for the CDR3 is TGTGCCAGCAGCTTAGCGGGGGGGCGATACGAGCAGTACTTC. Its translation: CASSLAGGRYEQYF. The chain is built from TRBV7-2 and TRBJ2-7, with D possibly matching TRBD2 (7 bases). V gave up 0 bases and J gave up 4 bases, with 10 bases separating them. The germline V gene encodes CDR1 SGHTA and CDR2 FQGNSA. The CDR3 runs 14 residues. Variable domain in full (rest from reference TRBV7-2 and TRBJ2-7): GAGVSQSPSNKVTEKGKDVELRCDPISGHTALYWYRQSLGQGLEFLIYFQGNSAPDKSGLPSDRFSAERTGGSVSTLTIQRTQQEDSAVYLCASSLAGGRYEQYFGPGTRLTVT.

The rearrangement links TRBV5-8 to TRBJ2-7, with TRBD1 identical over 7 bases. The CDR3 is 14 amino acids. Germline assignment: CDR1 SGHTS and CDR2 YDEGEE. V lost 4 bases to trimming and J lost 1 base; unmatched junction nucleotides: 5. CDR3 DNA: TGTGCCAGCAGCCCAAGGACAGGTTCCTACGAGCAGTACTTC. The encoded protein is CASSPRTGSYEQYF.

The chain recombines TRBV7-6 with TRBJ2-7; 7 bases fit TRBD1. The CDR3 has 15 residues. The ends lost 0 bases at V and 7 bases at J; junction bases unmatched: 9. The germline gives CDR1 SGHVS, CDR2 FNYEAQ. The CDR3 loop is CASSLAGRGLGEQYF. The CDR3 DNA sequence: TGTGCCAGCAGCTTAGCGGGCAGGGGGTTGGGGGAGCAGTACTTC. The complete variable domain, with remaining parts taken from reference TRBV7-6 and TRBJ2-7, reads GAGVSQSPRYKVTKRGQDVALRCDPISGHVSLYWYRQALGQGPEFLTYFNYEAQQDKSGLPNDRFSAERPEGSISTLTIQRTEQRDSAMYRCASSLAGRGLGEQYFGPGTRLTVT.

CDR3 nucleotides: TGTGCCAGCAGCGAGAGCCAGGGGAACAATCAGCCCCAGCATTTT. Protein sequence: CASSESQGNNQPQHF. The rearrangement joins TRBV6-6 to TRBJ1-5; D is possibly TRBD1 (6 bases). The germline V and J ends were trimmed by 6 bases and 3 bases, with 15 bases remaining between them. CDR1 and CDR2 from the germline V gene are MNHNY and SVGAGI (reference sequence). The CDR3 covers 15 residues.

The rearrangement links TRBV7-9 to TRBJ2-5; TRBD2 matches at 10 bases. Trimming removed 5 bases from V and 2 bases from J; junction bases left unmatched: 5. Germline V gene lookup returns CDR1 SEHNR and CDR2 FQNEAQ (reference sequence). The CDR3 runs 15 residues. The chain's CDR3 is CASSLSGGAQETQYF. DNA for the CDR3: TGTGCCAGCAGCCTAAGCGGGGGGGCTCAAGAGACCCAGTACTTC.

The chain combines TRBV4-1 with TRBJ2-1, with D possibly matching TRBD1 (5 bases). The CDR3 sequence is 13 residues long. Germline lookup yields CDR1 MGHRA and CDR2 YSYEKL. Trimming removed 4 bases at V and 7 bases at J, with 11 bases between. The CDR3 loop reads CASSLQGGNEQFF. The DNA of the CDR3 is TGCGCCAGCAGCCTCCAGGGTGGGAATGAGCAGTTCTTC.

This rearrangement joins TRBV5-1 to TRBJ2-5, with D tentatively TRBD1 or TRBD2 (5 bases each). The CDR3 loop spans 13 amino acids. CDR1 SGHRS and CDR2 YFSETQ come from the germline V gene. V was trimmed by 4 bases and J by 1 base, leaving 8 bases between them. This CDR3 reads CASSPGAQETQYF. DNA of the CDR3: TGCGCCAGCAGCCCCGGGGCCCAAGAGACCCAGTACTTC.